These T cell receptor beta chains were read from a single sample in a study of cytomegalovirus exposure and HLA in healthy donors. TCRdb's table, derived via immunoSEQ multiplex PCR, lists solely in-frame clones and lacks some. The sample holds 200,000 to 250,000 clones; around 85% are singletons and the top ten take over 1%. The sequencing sample was made of PBMCs. Source of these receptors: a human donor in good health. The CDR3 runs from the conserved cysteine through the conserved F or W. The D gene is left open where the match is weak. Some rows mark clone size as missing; the rest say once, few, many or name a class of expanded clone.

v_call: TRBV5-5; d_call: .; j_call: TRBJ1-2; cdr3_length: 11; clone_size: .; cdr3_nt: TGTGCCAGCAGCCGAGATTATGGCTACACCTTC; cdr3_aa: CASSRDYGYTF
v_call: TRBV7-2; d_call: .; j_call: TRBJ1-1; cdr3_length: 17; clone_size: .; cdr3_nt: TGTGCCAGCAGCTTAGGGCCAGATAGCCGCTTAAACACTGAAGCTTTCTTT; cdr3_aa: CASSLGPDSRLNTEAFF
v_call: TRBV6-1; d_call: .; j_call: TRBJ2-1; cdr3_length: 14; clone_size: .; cdr3_nt: TGTGCCAGCGAAGGGCAGGGGCATTACAATGAGCAGTTCTTC; cdr3_aa: CASEGQGHYNEQFF
v_call: TRBV30; d_call: .; j_call: TRBJ2-7; cdr3_length: 14; clone_size: .; cdr3_nt: TGTGCCTGGAGTGGACGACAGCGACCCTACGAGCAGTACTTC; cdr3_aa: CAWSGRQRPYEQYF
v_call: TRBV4-1; d_call: .; j_call: TRBJ1-4; cdr3_length: 13; clone_size: .; cdr3_nt: TGCGCCAGCAGCCAACCCTCTAATGAAAAACTGTTTTTT; cdr3_aa: CASSQPSNEKLFF
v_call: TRBV12-5; d_call: TRBD1; j_call: TRBJ2-2; cdr3_length: 20; clone_size: .; cdr3_nt: TGTGCTAGTGGTTTGGTCCGACTGAACCCGGGACAGAGGGACACCGGGGAGCTGTTTTTT; cdr3_aa: CASGLVRLNPGQRDTGELFF
v_call: TRBV27; d_call: .; j_call: TRBJ2-7; cdr3_length: 15; clone_size: .; cdr3_nt: TGTGCCAGCAGATCCTGGGGCTCTGGGGAATACGAGCAGTACTTC; cdr3_aa: CASRSWGSGEYEQYF
v_call: TRBV15; d_call: .; j_call: TRBJ1-5; cdr3_length: 12; clone_size: .; cdr3_nt: TGTGCCTCAGGATATTTTAATCAGCCCCAGCATTTT; cdr3_aa: CASGYFNQPQHF
v_call: TRBV4-1; d_call: TRBD1; j_call: TRBJ1-5; cdr3_length: 16; clone_size: .; cdr3_nt: TGCGCCAGCAGCCAAGATCGGCAGGGGGCTCTTCAGCCCCAGCATTTT; cdr3_aa: CASSQDRQGALQPQHF
v_call: TRBV28; d_call: TRBD1; j_call: TRBJ1-4; cdr3_length: 15; clone_size: .; cdr3_nt: TGTGCCAGCAGTTCACGACAGGGGACTAATGAAAAACTGTTTTTT; cdr3_aa: CASSSRQGTNEKLFF
v_call: TRBV5-5; d_call: TRBD1; j_call: TRBJ2-2; cdr3_length: 15; clone_size: .; cdr3_nt: TGTGCCAGCAGCCCGGGACAGGGGAGCACCGGGGAGCTGTTTTTT; cdr3_aa: CASSPGQGSTGELFF
v_call: TRBV5-1; d_call: .; j_call: TRBJ2-4; cdr3_length: 15; clone_size: .; cdr3_nt: TGCGCCAGCAGCTTGGTGGGGGGACCCAAAAACATTCAGTACTTC; cdr3_aa: CASSLVGGPKNIQYF
v_call: TRBV10-3; d_call: TRBD2; j_call: TRBJ2-1; cdr3_length: 11; clone_size: few; cdr3_nt: TGTGCCATCCGAGGGAGGGATGAGCAGTTCTTC; cdr3_aa: CAIRGRDEQFF
v_call: TRBV2; d_call: TRBD1; j_call: TRBJ2-7; cdr3_length: 15; clone_size: .; cdr3_nt: TGTGCCAGCAGTGAAGTATGGGACAGAGCCTACGAGCAGTACTTC; cdr3_aa: CASSEVWDRAYEQYF
v_call: TRBV4-2; d_call: .; j_call: TRBJ2-7; cdr3_length: 11; clone_size: .; cdr3_nt: TGTGCCAGCAGCCAAGACCGGGAGCAGTACTTC; cdr3_aa: CASSQDREQYF
v_call: TRBV27; d_call: TRBD1; j_call: TRBJ1-2; cdr3_length: 16; clone_size: .; cdr3_nt: TGTGCCAGCAGTTCCCAGTACGCCGGGACAGTCTATGGCTACACCTTC; cdr3_aa: CASSSQYAGTVYGYTF
v_call: TRBV6-5; d_call: TRBD1; j_call: TRBJ2-1; cdr3_length: 15; clone_size: .; cdr3_nt: TGTGCCAGCACCCCGGACAGGGGATCCTACAATGAGCAGTTCTTC; cdr3_aa: CASTPDRGSYNEQFF
v_call: TRBV6-5; d_call: .; j_call: TRBJ2-2; cdr3_length: 14; clone_size: few; cdr3_nt: TGTGCCAGCAGTTACTCGGAAGCGCCCGGGGAGCTGTTTTTT; cdr3_aa: CASSYSEAPGELFF
v_call: TRBV18; d_call: TRBD2; j_call: TRBJ2-1; cdr3_length: 15; clone_size: once; cdr3_nt: TGTGCCAGCTCACAAAGGACTAGCGGGAGCAATGAGCAGTTCTTC; cdr3_aa: CASSQRTSGSNEQFF
v_call: TRBV2; d_call: .; j_call: TRBJ1-2; cdr3_length: 14; clone_size: once; cdr3_nt: TGTGCCAGCAGTGAACAGGTAGCGACCCCTGGCTACACCTTC; cdr3_aa: CASSEQVATPGYTF
v_call: TRBV19; d_call: TRBD1; j_call: TRBJ2-2; cdr3_length: 14; clone_size: .; cdr3_nt: TGTGCCAGTAAAACGGGACAGGGGCCCGGGGAGCTGTTTTTT; cdr3_aa: CASKTGQGPGELFF
v_call: TRBV11-2; d_call: TRBD2; j_call: TRBJ2-5; cdr3_length: 18; clone_size: .; cdr3_nt: TGTGCCAGCAGCTTATGGAAGGGGCTAGCGGGAGAGGGGGAGACCCAGTACTTC; cdr3_aa: CASSLWKGLAGEGETQYF
v_call: TRBV6-1; d_call: .; j_call: TRBJ1-1; cdr3_length: 15; clone_size: few; cdr3_nt: TGTGCCAGCAGTGGTTTGAGTGCAGGTAACACTGAAGCTTTCTTT; cdr3_aa: CASSGLSAGNTEAFF
v_call: TRBV25-1; d_call: TRBD2; j_call: TRBJ2-5; cdr3_length: 15; clone_size: few; cdr3_nt: TGTGCCAGCAGTCTAATAGCGGGAGGAGGTGAGACCCAGTACTTC; cdr3_aa: CASSLIAGGGETQYF
v_call: TRBV12-5; d_call: TRBD1; j_call: TRBJ2-1; cdr3_length: 16; clone_size: .; cdr3_nt: TGTGCTAGTGGTTCTGGTCCGGGACAGGGCTGGGATGAGCAGTTCTTC; cdr3_aa: CASGSGPGQGWDEQFF
v_call: TRBV7-8; d_call: .; j_call: TRBJ2-7; cdr3_length: 14; clone_size: .; cdr3_nt: TGTGCCAGCAGCTCCAACAGAGTACCCTACGAGCAGTACTTC; cdr3_aa: CASSSNRVPYEQYF
v_call: TRBV11-2; d_call: TRBD2; j_call: TRBJ2-7; cdr3_length: 17; clone_size: .; cdr3_nt: TGTGCCAGCAGCTTACGGACTAGCGGGAGTAACTTGTACGAGCAGTACTTC; cdr3_aa: CASSLRTSGSNLYEQYF
v_call: TRBV19; d_call: TRBD2; j_call: TRBJ2-7; cdr3_length: 15; clone_size: .; cdr3_nt: TGTGCCAGTAGTCCCGGACTAGCGGGAGCTCGCGAGCAGTACTTC; cdr3_aa: CASSPGLAGAREQYF
v_call: TRBV7-2; d_call: TRBD1; j_call: TRBJ2-1; cdr3_length: 14; clone_size: once; cdr3_nt: TGTGCCAGCAGCTTTCCACAGGGGTGGAATGAGCAGTTCTTC; cdr3_aa: CASSFPQGWNEQFF
v_call: TRBV7-2; d_call: .; j_call: TRBJ2-7; cdr3_length: 13; clone_size: .; cdr3_nt: TGTGCCAGCAGCTTAGCGCTCGGCTACGAGCAGTACTTC; cdr3_aa: CASSLALGYEQYF
v_call: TRBV13; d_call: .; j_call: TRBJ1-5; cdr3_length: 12; clone_size: .; cdr3_nt: TGTGCCAGCAGTCAGGGCAATCAGCCCCAGCATTTT; cdr3_aa: CASSQGNQPQHF
v_call: TRBV5-1; d_call: TRBD1; j_call: TRBJ2-5; cdr3_length: 15; clone_size: .; cdr3_nt: TGCGCCAGCAATTCGGGACAGTCGTACCAAGAGACCCAGTACTTC; cdr3_aa: CASNSGQSYQETQYF
v_call: TRBV7-2; d_call: TRBD1; j_call: TRBJ2-7; cdr3_length: 16; clone_size: .; cdr3_nt: TGTGCCAGCAGCTTAGACGAAGCCGACAGGGGCTACGAGCAGTACTTC; cdr3_aa: CASSLDEADRGYEQYF
v_call: TRBV5-1; d_call: .; j_call: TRBJ2-6; cdr3_length: 17; clone_size: .; cdr3_nt: TGCGCCAGCCGGGACTCCGTGCGGGTCTCTGGGGCCAACGTCCTGACTTTC; cdr3_aa: CASRDSVRVSGANVLTF
v_call: TRBV5-1; d_call: TRBD2; j_call: TRBJ2-7; cdr3_length: 16; clone_size: once; cdr3_nt: TGCGCCAGCAGCTTGCAAGGGACTAGCGGGAGAAGAGAGCAGTACTTC; cdr3_aa: CASSLQGTSGRREQYF
v_call: TRBV19; d_call: TRBD1; j_call: TRBJ2-5; cdr3_length: 13; clone_size: .; cdr3_nt: TGTGCCAGTAGGGCACAGGGGAGAGAGACCCAGTACTTC; cdr3_aa: CASRAQGRETQYF
v_call: TRBV18; d_call: .; j_call: TRBJ1-2; cdr3_length: 14; clone_size: .; cdr3_nt: TGTGCCAGCTCACCGGAAGGACACGGCTATGGCTACACCTTC; cdr3_aa: CASSPEGHGYGYTF
v_call: TRBV7-3; d_call: .; j_call: TRBJ2-5; cdr3_length: 14; clone_size: .; cdr3_nt: TGTGCCAGCAGTGACAGCTTAGCCCAAGAGACCCAGTACTTC; cdr3_aa: CASSDSLAQETQYF